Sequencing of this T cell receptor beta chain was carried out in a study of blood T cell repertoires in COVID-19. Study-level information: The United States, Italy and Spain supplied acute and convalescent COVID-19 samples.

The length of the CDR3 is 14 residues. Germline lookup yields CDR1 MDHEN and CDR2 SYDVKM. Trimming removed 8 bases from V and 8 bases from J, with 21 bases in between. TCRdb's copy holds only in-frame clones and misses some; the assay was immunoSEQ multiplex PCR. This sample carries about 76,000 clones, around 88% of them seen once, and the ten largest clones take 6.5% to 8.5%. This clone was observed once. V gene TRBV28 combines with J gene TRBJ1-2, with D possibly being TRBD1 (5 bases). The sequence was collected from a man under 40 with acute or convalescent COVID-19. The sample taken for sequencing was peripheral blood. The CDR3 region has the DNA TGTGCCAGCTATCCCCGAGACAGATACTTCGGCTACACCTTC. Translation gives CASYPRDRYFGYTF.